The clone carrying this T cell receptor beta chain showed up many times. Construction of the TCRbeta library involved unique molecular identifiers. TCRdb re-called the PCR reads with MiXCR, one entry per CDR3 protein. The table lists 250,000 to 300,000 distinct CDR3 sequences, more than 9% of them singletons, with 20% to 30% in the top ten. This entry is derived from a study of T-cell reconstitution after alpha-beta-depleted transplantation in children. V was pared by 6 bases and J by 5 bases, with 18 bases between. Germline CDR1 and CDR2: ENHRY and SYGVKD. The CDR3 contains 15 residues. J is TRBJ2-3 and V is TRBV10-3; a weak D match, TRBD1 (6 bases). The sequencing here drew on peripheral blood, taken 180 days after TCRalphabeta/CD19-depleted stem cell transplant. The sequence came from a male patient aged 2 to 9 who had a stem cell transplant for chronic granulomatous disease, so the T cells may come from the graft donor. The CDR3 protein is CAISAGTPGRDTQYF. The CDR3 DNA follows: TGTGCCATCAGCGCCGGGACACCGGGGAGAGATACGCAGTATTTT.